The 12 T cell receptor beta chains below all came from one sample that was sequenced in a study of T cell responses to AZD1222 COVID-19 vaccine. The data were produced by immunoSEQ multiplex PCR, yet TCRdb's version contains in-frame clones alone and is incomplete. The sample lists about 110,000 clones, just over 85% seen once, with 3% to 3.5% in the top ten. The specimen comprised peripheral blood, sampled on day 0 of AZD1222 vaccination. These receptor sequences come from an adult in good health.

Only a few counts were recorded for this clone. The gene calls are TRBV28 and TRBJ2-7; a weak D match, TRBD1 (6 bases). The CDR3 is made up of 13 amino acids. V gave up 6 bases and J gave up 6 bases, with 15 bases separating them. Germline values: CDR1 MDHEN, CDR2 SYDVKM. The CDR3, as DNA: TGTGCCAGCAGAACCACAGGGAGAGGCGAGCAGTACTTC. This translates into CASRTTGRGEQYF.

The CDR3 coding sequence is TGTGCCAGCAGCTTATCGCCCCCTACCCTAGCGGGGGGGTACAATGAGCAGTTCTTC. Its translation: CASSLSPPTLAGGYNEQFF. V gene TRBV7-2 combines with J gene TRBJ2-1; 12 nucleotides match TRBD2. V was clipped by 2 bases and J by 4 bases; unmatched bases: 12. Germline V gene sequence: CDR1 SGHTA, CDR2 FQGNSA. The length of the CDR3 is 19 residues.

V usage is TRBV28 and J usage is TRBJ2-5, with D perhaps TRBD1 (6 bases). The V gene lost 6 bases and the J gene lost 2 bases, with 22 bases spanning the gap. Germline V gene data show CDR1 as MDHEN and CDR2 as SYDVKM. This CDR3 contains 17 residues. The CDR3 sequence: CASSSPTRGRGQETQYF. CDR3 DNA sequence: TGTGCCAGCAGCTCGCCTACCAGGGGTAGGGGACAAGAGACCCAGTACTTC.

Comments on this clone: Different DNA sequences within this sample yield the same CDR3. The CDR3 sequence is CASSPKGGTNEKLFF. The CDR3 DNA reads TGTGCCAGCAGCCCAAAGGGGGGAACTAATGAAAAACTGTTTTTT. V is TRBV7-2 and J is TRBJ1-4; D is perhaps TRBD1 (6 bases). Trimming left V 5 bases short and J 1 base short, with 11 bases between. Germline CDR1 reads SGHTA; CDR2 reads FQGNSA. The CDR3 covers 15 residues. The full variable domain, with the rest looked up from reference TRBV7-2 and TRBJ1-4, is GAGVSQSPSNKVTEKGKDVELRCDPISGHTALYWYRQSLGQGLEFLIYFQGNSAPDKSGLPSDRFSAERTGGSVSTLTIQRTQQEDSAVYLCASSPKGGTNEKLFFGSGTQLSVL.

This rearrangement joins TRBV6-1 to TRBJ2-4, with D possibly matching TRBD1 (6 bases). The CDR3 is 15 amino acids. Trimming took off 1 base at V and 8 bases at J, with 15 bases between the two ends. From germline, CDR1 is MNHNS and CDR2 SASEGT. The CDR3 DNA is TGTGCCAGCAGTGAAGTTAGGGGGATGGTGGACATTCAGTACTTC. It codes for CASSEVRGMVDIQYF.

CDR3 loop: CASSNRDRPYYEQYF. The CDR3 DNA reads TGTGCCAGCAGCAACCGGGACAGGCCCTACTACGAGCAGTACTTC. The chain combines TRBV7-2 with TRBJ2-7; 8 positions match TRBD1. CDR1 is SGHTA, CDR2 FQGNSA, per germline. V gave up 5 bases and J gave up 3 bases; unmatched junction bases: 9. The CDR3 length is 15 residues.

The chain couples TRBV4-1 to TRBJ1-5; no firm D call. Trimming pared 1 base from V and 0 bases from J, leaving 7 bases between. CDR1 and CDR2 from the germline V gene are MGHRA and YSYEKL. The CDR3 extends over 15 amino acids. Here the CDR3 DNA reads TGCGCCAGCAGCCAAGGAGATTATAGCAATCAGCCCCAGCATTTT. Protein: CASSQGDYSNQPQHF.

The chain carries TRBV4-3 and TRBJ2-5; TRBD1 matches 7 bases. The germline V gene has CDR1 LGHNA and CDR2 YSLEER. V gave up 1 base and J gave up 5 bases; unmatched junction bases: 7. The CDR3 has 15 amino acids. CDR3 region: CASSQGTGDWETQYF. As DNA, the CDR3 is TGCGCCAGCAGCCAAGGTACAGGGGATTGGGAGACCCAGTACTTC.

The rearrangement links TRBV6-5 to TRBJ2-7, with D perhaps TRBD1 (5 bases). Germline V gene lookup returns CDR1 MNHEY and CDR2 SVGAGI. V dropped 0 bases and J dropped 5 bases, with 11 bases sitting between them. The CDR3 covers 14 residues. The CDR3 region is CASSYSPTGHEQYF. The CDR3 region has the DNA TGTGCCAGCAGTTACTCGCCCACAGGTCACGAGCAGTACTTC.

This clone turned up a few times. This chain links TRBV28 with TRBJ1-4; TRBD1 aligns across 8 bases. The CDR3 covers 14 residues. J was trimmed by 3 bases and V by 7 bases; bases with no gene match: 4. In germline, CDR1 is MDHEN, CDR2 SYDVKM. CDR3 in amino acids: CASTLTGANEKLFF. As DNA, the CDR3 is TGTGCCAGCACCCTGACAGGGGCTAATGAAAAACTGTTTTTT.

The chain links TRBV6-5 to TRBJ2-1; D perhaps matches TRBD2 (7 bases). V was clipped by 7 bases and J by 10 bases, with 20 bases between them. CDR3 size: 14 residues. Germline CDR1 is MNHEY and CDR2 is SVGAGI. The CDR3 DNA sequence: TGTGCCAGCAACTCCCCTAGGGGGGGCAGGGAGCAGTTCTTC. Translated, it gives CASNSPRGGREQFF.

The CDR3 region has the DNA TGTGCCAGCAGCTTTCCGGCAGGGCAGAACACCGGGGAGCTGTTTTTT. This translates into CASSFPAGQNTGELFF. This chain uses TRBV7-3 with TRBJ2-2; D might be TRBD1 (5 bases). Germline V lookup: CDR1 SGHTA, CDR2 FQGTGA. The CDR3 runs 16 residues. V was clipped by 3 bases and J by 1 base, with 12 bases between them.